The 11 T cell receptor beta chains listed next were all sequenced from one sample in a study of cytomegalovirus exposure and HLA in healthy donors. Amplification used 60 Vbeta primers and 13 Jbeta primers. Here immunoSEQ multiplex PCR was the method, and the copy in TCRdb shows in-frame clones only, minus some. The sample includes fewer than 200,000 clones, more than 65% of them seen just once. The sequencing input was PBMCs. Receptors originate from a female donor in good health and CMV-seronegative.

The chain uses TRBV7-6 and TRBJ2-7; a weak D match, TRBD1 (6 bases). With 0 bases removed from V and 6 bases from J, the gap between germline ends came to 12 bases. The CDR3 sequence is 14 residues long. Looked up from germline, CDR1 is SGHVS and CDR2 is FNYEAQ. The CDR3 loop is CASSLATGSGEQYF. CDR3 coding DNA: TGTGCCAGCAGCTTAGCAACAGGGTCGGGCGAGCAGTACTTC.

This clone was seen a handful of times. The chain links TRBV28 to TRBJ1-2; 9 bases are a match to TRBD1. The V and J ends lost 7 bases and 2 bases, in that order; junction bases with no gene match: 5. Germline CDR1 is MDHEN and CDR2 is SYDVKM. There are 14 residues in the CDR3. Written as DNA, the CDR3 is TGTGCCAGCAAGAAGACAGGGGGGAACTATGGCTACACCTTC. Translating it yields CASKKTGGNYGYTF.

The genes are TRBV6-5 and TRBJ1-2, with D possibly being TRBD1 (6 bases). In germline, CDR1 is MNHEY, CDR2 SVGAGI. CDR3 length equals 14 residues. V was cut by 4 bases and J by 3 bases, with 12 bases left in between. CDR3 loop: CASSFHRDHYGYTF. Here the CDR3 DNA reads TGTGCCAGCAGTTTCCACAGGGACCACTATGGCTACACCTTC.

This clone showed up just a few times. V is TRBV5-6 and J is TRBJ2-1; D perhaps matches TRBD2 (5 bases). The CDR3 loop spans 15 amino acids. The ends were cut back, 0 bases at V and 0 bases at J, with 7 bases in the middle. Germline CDR1 reads SGHDT; CDR2 reads YYEEEE. CDR3 DNA: TGTGCCAGCAGCTTGGGGACTTTCTCCTACAATGAGCAGTTCTTC. Amino acids: CASSLGTFSYNEQFF. Full variable domain (remainder filled in from reference TRBV5-6 and TRBJ2-1): DAGVTQSPTHLIKTRGQQVTLRCSPKSGHDTVSWYQQALGQGPQFIFQYYEEEERQRGNFPDRFSGHQFPNYSSELNVNALLLGDSALYLCASSLGTFSYNEQFFGPGTRLTVL.

This clone was observed a few times. Germline is not matched at one junction end, which may reflect a read error. The V call is TRBV7-9, the J call TRBJ1-1; tentatively, D is TRBD1 (5 bases). CDR1 and CDR2 (germline): SEHNR, FQNEAQ (reference sequence). This CDR3 has 17 residues. DNA of the CDR3: TGTTCCAGCAGCTTTTTCGTAGGAGGGGCCATGAACACTGAAGCTTTCTTT. Residues: CSSSFFVGGAMNTEAFF.

The chain carries TRBV19 and TRBJ2-1; TRBD2 is a possible D gene (6 bases). The V and J ends lost 8 bases and 4 bases respectively, with 6 bases between them. CDR1 and CDR2 (germline): LNHDA, SQIVND (reference sequence). This CDR3 region has 11 residues. The CDR3 spells CASGGYNEQFF. The DNA for the CDR3 is TGTGCCAGTGGAGGGTACAATGAGCAGTTCTTC.

Ten or more counts support this clone. As DNA, the CDR3 is TGTGCCAGCTCACCCCGAGGGAACACTGAAGCTTTCTTT. Translating gives CASSPRGNTEAFF. The chain has TRBV18 and TRBJ1-1; D gene ambiguous. The V end lost 3 bases, the J end lost 1 base, and 6 bases lay between the germline ends. This CDR3 region has 13 residues. From germline, CDR1 is KGHSH and CDR2 LQKENI.

The chain carries TRBV5-6 and TRBJ1-2; possibly TRBD1 for D (5 bases). Germline-derived CDR1 and CDR2 are SGHDT and YYEEEE. V lost 3 bases to trimming and J lost 1 base, with 13 bases between them. This CDR3 has 15 residues. CDR3 DNA: TGTGCCAGCAGCTCACGGGGGATCATTAACTATGGCTACACCTTC. Translated: CASSSRGIINYGYTF.

This chain uses TRBV20-1 with TRBJ2-5; D is uncertain. The length of the CDR3 is 11 residues. V dropped 3 bases and J dropped 2 bases, with 4 bases sitting between them. CDR1 and CDR2 from the germline V gene are DFQATT and SNEGSKA (reference sequence). The chain's CDR3 is CSASKQETQYF. The CDR3 coding sequence is TGCAGTGCTAGTAAACAAGAGACCCAGTACTTC.

The rearrangement uses TRBV9 and TRBJ2-2, with D possibly TRBD1 on 5 matching bases. The CDR3 is 15 residues long. V lost 0 bases and J 5 bases, leaving 11 bases between the germline ends. CDR1 SGDLS and CDR2 YYNGEE come from the germline V gene. CDR3 sequence reads: CASSVAGALTGELFF. The CDR3 DNA reads TGTGCCAGCAGCGTAGCTGGGGCCCTGACCGGGGAGCTGTTTTTT.

V and J are TRBV29-1 and TRBJ2-1; perhaps TRBD2 as D (7 bases). Trimming took 7 bases from V and 12 from J, leaving 16 bases between them. CDR1 is SQVTM, CDR2 ANQGSEA, per germline. The CDR3 runs 11 residues. The CDR3 nucleotides read TGCAGCGGCGGGGGCTCGCGGGGGCAGTTCTTC. Its translation: CSGGGSRGQFF.